This TCR beta chain appears in the sequencing data of a study of early T cells in non-severe SARS-CoV-2 infection. TCRdb called the 5' RACE reads again in MiXCR, with one record for every CDR3 protein. In the table there are nearly 50,000 distinct CDR3 sequences, roughly 6.2% of which are singletons. The length of the CDR3 is 14 residues. Trimming at V came to 7 bases and at J to 0 bases, leaving 4 bases not matched to a gene. Looked up from germline, CDR1 is MDHEN and CDR2 is SYDVKM. This clonotype was counted at least ten times. The origin of this receptor is an adult who was a healthcare worker with PCR-confirmed SARS-CoV-2 infection or an uninfected control (not recorded which). Sample: whole blood, taken at baseline. V gene TRBV28 combines with J gene TRBJ2-7; 9 nucleotides align to TRBD1. The CDR3 sequence is CASTNRGPSYEQYF. In nucleotides, the CDR3 is TGTGCCAGCACAAACAGGGGGCCCTCCTACGAGCAGTACTTC.